The source of this T cell receptor beta chain is a study of CD8 T cells in ankylosing spondylitis (dated by TCRdb to the late 2010s). Background on the whole study: The study set out to find disease-linked TCR variants by profiling T cell receptor beta repertoires in ankylosing spondylitis patients and healthy donors. The whole study cohort included 85 to 120 healthy donors and around 24 ankylosing spondylitis patients. Peripheral blood was sampled, and synovial fluid was also collected from ankylosing spondylitis patients. Summary of the overall study and its limitations: The disease-linked clones had a CD8+ phenotype and were found at relatively low frequencies in peripheral blood. The disease-linked clones were reported as significantly enriched in matched synovial fluid samples from ankylosing spondylitis patients. Some motif variants were previously reported in synovial fluid and blood of reactive arthritis patients, suggesting common disease-initiation mechanisms. Blood from ankylosing spondylitis patients appeared to be characterized by a TCR beta motif composed of under ten highly homologous amino acid variants.

This clonotype was recorded many times. Its antigen has not been determined. The input lacks base qualities; no much larger clone sits a single base away. The CDR3 spans 15 residues, from the cysteine through the phenylalanine. Only the CDR3 DNA stays, 45 bases, in frame from base 1. Based on the germline V gene (reference sequence), the CDR1 and CDR2 sequences are MNHEY and SMNVEV. Cut back by 3 bases and 0 bases, the V and J ends lie 11 bases apart. The data were produced on an Illumina HiSeq 2500. TCR beta libraries were prepared by quantitative 5'-RACE with molecular barcodes. The original methods were these. Disease-linked TCR variants were identified with a new computational method built on a probabilistic model of VDJ rearrangement. TCRdb passed the public sequencing reads through fastp at Q25 and MiXCR, retaining productive beta sequences. One record per CDR3 amino acid sequence lists the most common genes and DNA. None of the V and J calls come from the authors' own analysis; TCRdb made them. This sample comprises around 150,000 distinct CDR3 sequences, 11% of them detected only once. The ten largest clones represent approximately 32% of the sample.

Sequencing used blood, either unsorted or a sorted T cell fraction (not recorded which). Recombination joined TRBV27 with TRBJ1-1, with an unclear D gene assignment. The TCR originated in a male donor with ankylosing spondylitis or in good health (not recorded which). The CDR3 in this case is CASSFRPILNTEAFF. The DNA sequence is TGTGCCAGCAGTTTCAGGCCCATATTGAACACTGAAGCTTTCTTT.